This passage covers 28 T cell receptor beta chains from one sample sequenced in a study of T cell repertoires in cytomegalovirus infection (dated by TCRdb to between 2018 and 2020). Sequencing used an Illumina HiSeq 1500. Clones were called with MiXCR by TCRdb after fastp trimmed the public reads at Q25, and only in-frame beta chains were retained. Rows are combined by CDR3 protein, so each entry shows the most common genes and DNA. For this sample there are just over 150,000 distinct CDR3 sequences; around a quarter appear just once. The ten largest clonotypes hold 9.5% to 13% of the sample. Sequences were obtained from PBMCs. These receptors were obtained from a human donor in good health (CMV status not recorded). Some clones in this sample may be carry-over from other donors' samples.

CDR3 nucleotides: TGTGCCAGCAGTGCTTTTACATACGCTAGCGGGAGGACTAGCACAGATACGCAGTATTTT. Protein product: CASSAFTYASGRTSTDTQYF. The J gene is TRBJ2-3, the V gene TRBV2; 11 nucleotides line up with TRBD2. Trimming took 4 bases from V and 0 from J; bases not matched to a gene: 15. The CDR3 consists of 20 residues. Germline V gene lookup returns CDR1 SNHLY and CDR2 FYNNEI.

Here the CDR3 DNA reads TGCGCCAGCAGCCAAGTCCCGGCGAGGAGCACAGATACGCAGTATTTT. Encoded protein: CASSQVPARSTDTQYF. The rearrangement uses TRBV4-1 and TRBJ2-3, with unresolved D. CDR3 length equals 16 residues. Germline assignment: CDR1 MGHRA and CDR2 YSYEKL. V lost 1 base to trimming and J lost 0 bases, with 11 bases between them.

This clonotype was found a few times. The gene calls are TRBV28 and TRBJ2-1; D uncertain. Germline CDR1 and CDR2: MDHEN and SYDVKM. CDR3 size: 12 residues. The V end lost 10 bases, the J end lost 2 bases, and 9 bases lay between the germline ends. CDR3 sequence (DNA): TGTGCCACCGACCGCCCCTACAATGAGCAGTTCTTC. This encodes CATDRPYNEQFF.

The DNA for the CDR3 is TGTGCCAGCAGCTCTGGACAGGGGGCCGGGGCCAACGTCCTGACTTTC. It translates to CASSSGQGAGANVLTF. This rearrangement joins TRBV5-4 to TRBJ2-6, with 11 bases matching TRBD1. The germline V gene has CDR1 SGHNT and CDR2 YYREEE (reference sequence). After removal of 3 bases from V and 4 bases from J, the junction contained 3 bases not matched to a gene. The CDR3 loop spans 16 amino acids.

This clonotype was counted only a few times. The chain links TRBV28 to TRBJ2-3, with D perhaps given as TRBD1 or TRBD2 (6 bases each). V gave up 6 bases and J gave up 5 bases, with 15 bases separating them. The germline gives CDR1 MDHEN, CDR2 SYDVKM. The CDR3 is 14 amino acids. The CDR3 reads CASRRGPQQDTQYF. DNA for the CDR3: TGTGCCAGCAGACGGGGGCCCCAACAAGATACGCAGTATTTT.

Concerning this clonotype: One junction end disagrees with the germline gene, perhaps due to a read error. The chain recombines TRBV7-9 with TRBJ2-3, with 7 bases lining up with TRBD1. Per the germline V gene, CDR1 is SEHNR and CDR2 is FQNEAQ (reference sequence). The CDR3 length is 14 residues. This chain's CDR3 is CAGSLGTVQDTQYF. CDR3 DNA: TGTGCCGGCAGCTTAGGGACAGTCCAAGATACGCAGTATTTT.

This clonotype was seen ten or more times. The chain employs TRBV7-2 and TRBJ2-5; TRBD1 might be the D (5 bases). V was pared by 5 bases and J by 4 bases, with 14 bases between. This CDR3 has 14 amino acids. Germline CDR1 reads SGHTA; CDR2 reads FQGNSA. The CDR3 reads CASSLTNGAETQYF. CDR3 sequence (DNA): TGTGCCAGCAGCCTTACGAATGGGGCAGAGACCCAGTACTTC.

At least ten counts were recorded for this clonotype. J is TRBJ2-2 and V is TRBV7-2; D is unclear. Looked up from germline, CDR1 is SGHTA and CDR2 is FQGNSA. The V gene lost 5 bases and the J gene lost 6 bases, with 13 bases spanning the gap. The CDR3 length is 14 residues. This chain's CDR3 is CASSPRNSAGELFF. The CDR3 region has the DNA TGTGCCAGCAGCCCCCGTAATAGTGCCGGGGAGCTGTTTTTT.

The chain recombines TRBV14 with TRBJ2-3; D call uncertain. V was pared by 0 bases and J by 1 base, with 11 bases between. The CDR3 has 16 residues. CDR1 is SGHDN, CDR2 FVKESK, per germline. DNA for the CDR3: TGTGCCAGCAGCCAAGATTGGAACCCCGGCACAGATACGCAGTATTTT. Its translation is CASSQDWNPGTDTQYF.

The J gene is TRBJ2-7, the V gene TRBV14; D not resolved. Germline CDR1 reads SGHDN; CDR2 reads FVKESK. V was pared by 4 bases and J by 0 bases, with 7 bases between. CDR3 size: 13 residues. In nucleotides, the CDR3 is TGTGCCAGCAGCCCAGAGAGCTCCTACGAGCAGTACTTC. Residues: CASSPESSYEQYF. The full variable domain, its missing parts supplied by reference TRBV14 and TRBJ2-7, is EAGVTQFPSHSVIEKGQTVTLRCDPISGHDNLYWYRRVMGKEIKFLLHFVKESKQDESGMPNNRFLAERTGGTYSTLKVQPAELEDSGVYFCASSPESSYEQYFGPGTRLTVT.

J is TRBJ1-2 and V is TRBV29-1; D gene uncertain. V shed 4 bases and J shed 7 bases, with 10 bases lying between them. The CDR3 loop spans 11 amino acids. Germline V lookup: CDR1 SQVTM, CDR2 ANQGSEA. The CDR3 protein is CSVGVGFGYTF. The DNA of the CDR3 is TGCAGCGTTGGTGTCGGTTTTGGCTACACCTTC.

Only a few counts were recorded for this clonotype. V is TRBV7-6 and J is TRBJ1-1, with TRBD1 identical over 8 bases. Losses at the gene ends were 3 bases for V and 0 bases for J; bases not matched to a gene: 6. The CDR3 is 16 amino acids. Germline lookup yields CDR1 SGHVS and CDR2 FNYEAQ. The CDR3 region is CASSLAGGLMNTEAFF. In DNA form, the CDR3 reads TGTGCCAGCAGCTTGGCAGGGGGCCTGATGAACACTGAAGCTTTCTTT.

The V and J genes are TRBV7-8 and TRBJ2-1; D is unclear. V lost 7 bases and J 0 bases, leaving 7 bases between the germline ends. The length of the CDR3 is 13 residues. Germline CDR1 and CDR2: SGHVS and FQNEAQ. The CDR3 DNA follows: TGTGCCAGCAAGATGCCCTCCTACAATGAGCAGTTCTTC. It yields the protein CASKMPSYNEQFF.

J is TRBJ2-7 and V is TRBV29-1, with D uncertain. CDR1 SQVTM and CDR2 ANQGSEA come from the germline V gene. Trimming removed 3 bases from V and 4 bases from J, with 10 bases in between. The CDR3 consists of 12 residues. For the CDR3, the DNA is TGCAGCGTTGAGACCAGTTTATACGAGCAGTACTTC. It translates to CSVETSLYEQYF.

The chain uses TRBV4-3 and TRBJ2-3, with D perhaps TRBD1 or TRBD2 (5 bases each). The CDR3 has 14 residues. The V end lost 0 bases, the J end lost 3 bases, and 7 bases lay between the germline ends. The germline gives CDR1 LGHNA, CDR2 YSLEER. CDR3 DNA: TGCGCCAGCAGCCAAGATTGGGGGACAGATACGCAGTATTTT. Its protein product is CASSQDWGTDTQYF.

The chain is built from TRBV20-1 and TRBJ2-7, with D maybe TRBD2 (7 bases). CDR3 length: 13 amino acids. Germline V gene data show CDR1 as DFQATT and CDR2 as SNEGSKA (reference sequence). V lost 6 bases, J lost 3 bases, and 15 bases lay in between. CDR3 loop: CSAGPGGSYEQYF. The CDR3, as DNA: TGCAGTGCCGGGCCGGGGGGCAGCTACGAGCAGTACTTC.

This clonotype was seen only a few times. The gene calls are TRBV20-1 and TRBJ2-4; 7 bases align to TRBD1. The CDR3 is 15 amino acids. Germline V gene lookup returns CDR1 DFQATT and CDR2 SNEGSKA (reference sequence). Germline trimming cut 5 bases from V and 7 bases from J; bases unmatched to any gene: 14. The CDR3 here is CSAGPQGMGWNIQYF. The DNA of the CDR3 is TGCAGTGCTGGCCCACAGGGGATGGGTTGGAACATTCAGTACTTC.

The V gene is TRBV7-3, the J gene TRBJ1-1; D possibly corresponds to TRBD1 (6 bases). The CDR3 sequence is 15 residues long. The V end lost 4 bases, the J end lost 1 base, and 13 bases lay between the germline ends. The germline V gene has CDR1 SGHTA and CDR2 FQGTGA. CDR3 region: CASSSSTGQNTEAFF. In DNA form, the CDR3 reads TGTGCCAGCAGCTCTTCGACAGGACAGAACACTGAAGCTTTCTTT.

This chain connects TRBV19 to TRBJ1-1; no definite D call. Looked up from germline, CDR1 is LNHDA and CDR2 is SQIVND (reference sequence). This CDR3 region has 13 residues. Trimming cost V 6 bases and J 1 base, with 9 bases left between them. CDR3 region: CASSITANTEAFF. In DNA form, the CDR3 reads TGTGCCAGTAGCATCACAGCGAACACTGAAGCTTTCTTT.

This clonotype was counted a few times. The V call is TRBV23-1, the J call TRBJ2-3; D assignment may be TRBD1 or TRBD2 (5 bases each). TRBV23-1 is an ORF, and what it does is uncertain. This CDR3 is built from 18 residues. Between the trimmed V and J ends, which lost 0 bases and 2 bases, there was a span of 18 bases. Here the CDR3 reads CASSQSGVWDRHTDTQYF. The DNA for the CDR3 is TGCGCCAGCAGTCAATCCGGTGTATGGGACCGTCACACAGATACGCAGTATTTT.

V and J are TRBV28 and TRBJ1-1; D ambiguous. Germline assignment: CDR1 MDHEN and CDR2 SYDVKM. This CDR3 spans 15 amino acids. V lost 4 bases to trimming and J lost 0 bases, with 12 bases between them. This chain's CDR3 is CASSSPAQLNTEAFF. CDR3 nucleotides: TGTGCCAGCAGTTCCCCAGCCCAGTTGAACACTGAAGCTTTCTTT.

This chain uses TRBV9 with TRBJ1-2; 7 bases are shared with TRBD1. The CDR3 is 13 amino acids. Germline-derived CDR1 and CDR2 are SGDLS and YYNGEE. The junction had 4 bases not matched to a gene; V was cut back by 4 bases and J by 4 bases. The CDR3 DNA reads as TGTGCCAGCAGCCACGACAGGGTCTATGGCTACACCTTC. It codes for CASSHDRVYGYTF.

The chain combines TRBV27 with TRBJ2-5; maybe TRBD2 (5 bases). V was trimmed by 1 base and J by 1 base, leaving 7 bases between them. The CDR3 is 14 amino acids. The V gene's germline CDR1 is MNHEY and CDR2 SMNVEV (reference sequence). The CDR3 nucleotides read TGTGCCAGCAGTTTATTGGCGGGCCAAGAGACCCAGTACTTC. Translated: CASSLLAGQETQYF.

This clonotype has only a few counts. The rearrangement uses TRBV20-1 and TRBJ1-5; D ambiguous. The CDR3 sequence is 14 residues long. Germline CDR1 and CDR2: DFQATT and SNEGSKA (reference sequence). The germline V and J ends were trimmed by 0 bases and 3 bases, with 9 bases remaining between them. The CDR3 loop is CSARDRRNNQPQHF. CDR3 bases: TGCAGTGCTAGAGATCGACGGAACAATCAGCCCCAGCATTTT.

This clonotype was found many times. The rearrangement joins TRBV7-8 to TRBJ2-7; D may be TRBD1 or TRBD2 (5 bases each). The CDR3 has 14 amino acids. Germline-derived CDR1 and CDR2 are SGHVS and FQNEAQ. Trimming removed 5 bases at V and 3 bases at J, with 14 bases between. The CDR3: CASSPRDRFYEQYF. The CDR3, as DNA: TGTGCCAGCAGCCCCCGGGACCGATTCTACGAGCAGTACTTC.

Many counts were recorded for this clonotype. This chain joins TRBV7-8 and TRBJ2-7; D call uncertain. Germline-derived CDR1 and CDR2 are SGHVS and FQNEAQ. V was trimmed by 4 bases and J by 0 bases, leaving 10 bases between them. The CDR3 totals 14 residues. The CDR3 spells CASSSKDHSYEQYF. The CDR3, as DNA: TGTGCCAGCAGCTCAAAGGACCACTCCTACGAGCAGTACTTC.

This clonotype has ten or more counts. The chain links TRBV14 to TRBJ2-3; D tentatively fits TRBD1 or TRBD2 (5 bases each). Trimming took 1 base from V and 1 from J, leaving 6 bases between them. CDR3 length: 14 residues. Germline V gives CDR1 SGHDN, CDR2 FVKESK. The CDR3 is CASSQGDGTDTQYF. CDR3 nucleotides: TGTGCCAGCAGCCAAGGGGACGGCACAGATACGCAGTATTTT.

This clonotype appeared once. This rearrangement joins TRBV10-3 to TRBJ2-6, with D perhaps TRBD1 (6 bases). The CDR3 totals 16 residues. V lost 4 bases and J 0 bases, leaving 10 bases between the germline ends. Germline V gives CDR1 ENHRY, CDR2 SYGVKD. The CDR3 bases are TGTGCCATCAGTGGGACAGCCTTCTCTGGGGCCAACGTCCTGACTTTC. Its translation is CAISGTAFSGANVLTF.